This is a list of T cell receptor beta chains from one sample in a study of T cell changes during pregnancy in multiple sclerosis. The repertoire was sequenced with immunoSEQ multiplex PCR; TCRdb's copy has only in-frame clones and lacks some. Of 55,000 to 70,000 clones in the sample, roughly 92% were seen once. Sequenced material: CD8+ T cells from peripheral blood mononuclear cells, taken in the third trimester of pregnancy. The source of these receptors is a female donor in good health, enrolled as a control in a pregnancy study. CDR3s include the opening cysteine and the closing phenylalanine or tryptophan. A D gene is named only where the DNA matches it firmly. Size is stated for part of the rows, as once, few or many counts, or as a class when the clone is expanded.

clone_size: .
d_call: TRBD1
v_call: TRBV19
j_call: TRBJ1-2
cdr3_aa: CASSAATGSNYGYTF
cdr3_nt: TGTGCCAGTAGTGCGGCGACAGGGTCTAACTATGGCTACACCTTC

clone_size: .
d_call: .
v_call: TRBV9
j_call: TRBJ2-1
cdr3_aa: CASSVTGKSSYNEQFF
cdr3_nt: TGTGCCAGCAGCGTGACGGGGAAGAGCTCCTACAATGAGCAGTTCTTC

clone_size: .
d_call: .
v_call: TRBV27
j_call: TRBJ1-2
cdr3_aa: CASSSNRNYGYTF
cdr3_nt: TGTGCCAGCAGTTCTAACAGGAACTATGGCTACACCTTC

clone_size: .
d_call: .
v_call: TRBV5-5
j_call: TRBJ2-7
cdr3_aa: CASSLDAGTYEQYF
cdr3_nt: TGTGCCAGCAGCTTGGATGCAGGGACCTACGAGCAGTACTTC

clone_size: .
d_call: .
v_call: TRBV6-5
j_call: TRBJ1-2
cdr3_aa: CASSYSNSGVNYGYTF
cdr3_nt: TGTGCCAGCAGTTACTCGAACAGCGGGGTTAACTATGGCTACACCTTC

clone_size: once
d_call: TRBD1
v_call: TRBV4-3
j_call: TRBJ2-7
cdr3_aa: CASSQDRGSSYEQYF
cdr3_nt: TGCGCCAGCAGCCAAGACAGGGGGAGTTCCTACGAGCAGTACTTC

clone_size: .
d_call: TRBD2
v_call: TRBV11-2
j_call: TRBJ2-1
cdr3_aa: CASSLHAGGGNEQFF
cdr3_nt: TGTGCCAGCAGCTTACACGCGGGGGGCGGCAATGAGCAGTTCTTC

clone_size: .
d_call: TRBD1
v_call: TRBV5-1
j_call: TRBJ1-1
cdr3_aa: CASSSRTGGKEAFF
cdr3_nt: TGCGCCAGCAGCAGCCGGACAGGGGGCAAGGAAGCTTTCTTT

clone_size: .
d_call: TRBD1
v_call: TRBV29-1
j_call: TRBJ2-4
cdr3_aa: CSVEGRQGAISNIQYF
cdr3_nt: TGCAGCGTTGAGGGTAGACAGGGGGCGATCTCAAACATTCAGTACTTC

clone_size: .
d_call: .
v_call: TRBV27
j_call: TRBJ1-3
cdr3_aa: CASSLTGILGNTIYF
cdr3_nt: TGTGCCAGCAGTTTGACGGGAATTCTCGGAAACACCATATATTTT

clone_size: .
d_call: .
v_call: TRBV27
j_call: TRBJ1-1
cdr3_aa: CASSLVPGLVMNTEAFF
cdr3_nt: TGTGCCAGCAGTTTAGTTCCAGGGCTTGTAATGAACACTGAAGCTTTCTTT

clone_size: .
d_call: .
v_call: TRBV19
j_call: TRBJ1-2
cdr3_aa: CASSLDSYGYTF
cdr3_nt: TGTGCCAGTAGTTTAGACAGCTATGGCTACACCTTC

clone_size: .
d_call: TRBD2
v_call: TRBV9
j_call: TRBJ2-4
cdr3_aa: CASSASLAGGPGNIQYF
cdr3_nt: TGTGCCAGCAGCGCCTCCTTAGCGGGGGGGCCCGGGAACATTCAGTACTTC

clone_size: .
d_call: .
v_call: TRBV6-5
j_call: TRBJ1-4
cdr3_aa: CASSYSRGNEKLFF
cdr3_nt: TGTGCCAGCAGTTACTCGCGGGGTAATGAAAAACTGTTTTTT